Listed here are 30 T cell receptor beta chains from one sample, sequenced in a study of control samples from healthy donors and cancer patients. Assay used: immunoSEQ multiplex PCR; TCRdb lists only in-frame clones, some missing. Seen here are around 150,000 clones, about 89% observed once, and the top ten hold over 4.5%. The sequenced sample consisted of blood. These receptors were taken from a man between 25 and 39 years old in good health.

V and J are TRBV14 and TRBJ2-7, with TRBD1 identical over 10 bases. The J segment lost 10 bases and the V segment lost 1 base, leaving 13 bases of the junction unmatched. The CDR3 contains 16 residues. Germline V lookup: CDR1 SGHDN, CDR2 FVKESK. The CDR3 here is CASSQGWGTGVREQYF. The CDR3 DNA is TGTGCCAGCAGCCAAGGCTGGGGGACAGGGGTGAGGGAACAGTACTTC.

V usage is TRBV5-8 and J usage is TRBJ2-5, with 7 bases lining up with TRBD2. CDR1 and CDR2 (germline): SGHTS, YDEGEE. V lost 0 bases to trimming and J lost 4 bases; unmatched junction nucleotides: 3. This CDR3 spans 14 amino acids. The CDR3 DNA reads as TGTGCCAGCAGCTTGGTGCCGGGGGGAGAGACCCAGTACTTC. Its protein product is CASSLVPGGETQYF.

The chain uses TRBV19 and TRBJ1-6, with TRBD1 identical over 10 bases. The germline V gene has CDR1 LNHDA and CDR2 SQIVND (reference sequence). The CDR3 spans 15 residues. V was clipped by 9 bases and J by 7 bases; unmatched bases: 9. The CDR3 region has the DNA TGTGCCAGCACCGGGACAGGGGTTAACAATTCACCCCTCCACTTT. Protein product: CASTGTGVNNSPLHF.

The chain has TRBV5-8 and TRBJ2-7; unclear D gene. The CDR3 is 13 amino acids. Germline lookup yields CDR1 SGHTS and CDR2 YDEGEE. Trimming removed 4 bases at V and 6 bases at J, with 14 bases between. CDR3 amino acids: CASSPRRVSEQYF. CDR3 sequence (DNA): TGTGCCAGCAGCCCCAGACGCGTTTCCGAGCAGTACTTC.

The chain combines TRBV9 with TRBJ1-2; a possible D gene is TRBD1 (6 bases). CDR1 and CDR2 (germline): SGDLS, YYNGEE. This CDR3 has 15 residues. V shed 7 bases and J shed 3 bases, with 19 bases lying between them. Here the CDR3 DNA reads TGTGCCAGCGGCCAGGGGAAGGATTTCGACTATGGCTACACCTTC. Protein sequence: CASGQGKDFDYGYTF.

In its sample, this clone was seen once. The chain joins TRBV7-9 to TRBJ1-2; possible D gene TRBD1, 5 bases. The CDR3 sequence is 15 residues long. The ends were cut back, 5 bases at V and 0 bases at J, with 13 bases in the middle. Germline V gene lookup returns CDR1 SEHNR and CDR2 FQNEAQ (reference sequence). CDR3 loop: CASSTRQITNYGYTF. CDR3 nucleotides: TGTGCCAGCAGCACTCGACAGATAACTAACTATGGCTACACCTTC.

This sequence joins TRBV19 and TRBJ1-2; D not certain. V was trimmed by 3 bases and J by 4 bases, leaving 9 bases between them. Per germline, CDR1 LNHDA and CDR2 SQIVND (reference sequence). This CDR3 has 13 residues. The CDR3 spells CASSIEEGYGYTF. CDR3 sequence (DNA): TGTGCCAGTAGTATTGAAGAGGGCTATGGCTACACCTTC.

The V gene is TRBV7-2, the J gene TRBJ1-2; D may be TRBD1 (6 bases). There are 13 residues in the CDR3. Trimming took 5 bases from V and 3 from J, leaving 10 bases between them. Germline values: CDR1 SGHTA, CDR2 FQGNSA. The CDR3 DNA is TGTGCCAGCAGCCCAAGGACAGACTATGGCTACACCTTC. Translation: CASSPRTDYGYTF.

The chain couples TRBV7-2 to TRBJ2-7; D may be TRBD1 (5 bases). The CDR3 contains 13 residues. V lost 5 bases and J 2 bases, leaving 10 bases between the germline ends. Germline CDR1 is SGHTA and CDR2 is FQGNSA. CDR3 sequence (DNA): TGTGCCAGCAGCCCAGGACATGCCTACGAGCAGTACTTC. This translates into CASSPGHAYEQYF.

This clone was seen once. The chain recombines TRBV5-1 with TRBJ2-7; D ambiguous. With 0 bases removed from V and 5 bases from J, the gap between germline ends came to 15 bases. CDR1 and CDR2 (germline): SGHRS, YFSETQ. CDR3 length equals 15 residues. The CDR3 sequence is CASSLEQFVVDEQYF. As DNA, the CDR3 is TGCGCCAGCAGCTTGGAACAGTTTGTAGTCGACGAGCAGTACTTC.

The rearrangement uses TRBV6-5 and TRBJ1-3; 8 nucleotides agree with TRBD1. V lost 1 base, J lost 8 bases, and 1 base stayed unmatched. The germline V gene encodes CDR1 MNHEY and CDR2 SVGAGI. The length of the CDR3 is 13 residues. CDR3 loop: CASSYYRGDTIYF. In nucleotides, the CDR3 is TGTGCCAGCAGTTACTACAGGGGGGACACCATATATTTT.

The chain links TRBV19 to TRBJ2-1; 7 nucleotides align to TRBD2. After removal of 8 bases from V and 0 bases from J, the junction contained 7 bases not matched to a gene. Germline V gene sequence: CDR1 LNHDA, CDR2 SQIVND (reference sequence). The CDR3 is 15 amino acids. The CDR3 DNA follows: TGTGCCAGTGGGAGACTAGCTGGCTCCTACAATGAGCAGTTCTTC. Translated, it gives CASGRLAGSYNEQFF.

The chain joins TRBV11-3 to TRBJ2-2; perhaps TRBD1 as D (6 bases). Germline V lookup: CDR1 SGHNT, CDR2 YENEEA. The CDR3 has 20 amino acids. Trimming removed 5 bases at V and 5 bases at J, with 30 bases between. The CDR3 sequence is CASSPRRGSPGALRTGELFF. The CDR3 DNA is TGTGCCAGCAGCCCTCGAAGGGGATCGCCAGGGGCCTTACGTACCGGGGAGCTGTTTTTT.

Here the CDR3 DNA reads TGTGCCACCAACAAAGGGGACAGGGGCAATCCCGGGGAGCTGTTTTTT. Protein: CATNKGDRGNPGELFF. The chain couples TRBV24-1 to TRBJ2-2, with 10 bases aligning to TRBD1. Looked up from germline, CDR1 is KGHDR and CDR2 is SFDVKD. This CDR3 spans 16 amino acids. The V segment lost 8 bases and the J segment 6 bases; nucleotides outside the gene matches: 11.

The chain carries TRBV6-1 and TRBJ2-1; 11 positions match TRBD1. Unmatched junction bases numbered 4, after V lost 0 bases and J lost 15 bases. Germline-derived CDR1 and CDR2 are MNHNS and SASEGT. The CDR3 is 13 amino acids. The CDR3 spells CASSEARDRGTFF. The CDR3 DNA is TGTGCCAGCAGTGAAGCGCGGGACAGGGGGACGTTCTTC.

The CDR3 loop is CASSQDGRKGYNNEQFF. CDR3 nucleotides: TGCGCCAGCAGCCAAGATGGGAGAAAGGGCTACAACAATGAGCAGTTCTTC. The rearrangement joins TRBV4-3 to TRBJ2-1, with D perhaps matching TRBD2 (5 bases). Trimming removed 0 bases from V and 5 bases from J, with 17 bases in between. The CDR3 is made up of 17 amino acids. Germline V gene lookup returns CDR1 LGHNA and CDR2 YSLEER.

This clone was detected once. The rearrangement joins TRBV18 to TRBJ2-7; D remains unclear. CDR3 length equals 14 residues. Germline V lookup: CDR1 KGHSH, CDR2 LQKENI. The V end lost 2 bases, the J end lost 6 bases, and 14 bases lay between the germline ends. The CDR3 sequence: CASSPLLPLPEQYF. CDR3 in DNA: TGTGCCAGCTCACCATTGTTACCCCTCCCCGAGCAGTACTTC.

This chain uses TRBV11-3 with TRBJ2-1; 7 bases match TRBD2. The germline gives CDR1 SGHNT, CDR2 YENEEA. V was pared by 5 bases and J by 0 bases, with 1 base of the junction left unmatched. The CDR3 is 14 amino acids. The chain's CDR3 is CASSTGGSYNEQFF. The CDR3 DNA is TGTGCCAGCAGCACGGGGGGCTCCTACAATGAGCAGTTCTTC.

The CDR3 region is CASSELRPRASLPGELFF. CDR3 nucleotides: TGCGCCAGCAGTGAACTTCGGCCCAGGGCATCGTTGCCCGGGGAGCTGTTTTTT. This rearrangement joins TRBV5-1 to TRBJ2-2, with D tentatively TRBD1 (5 bases). The V gene lost 5 bases and the J gene lost 6 bases, with 26 bases spanning the gap. CDR1 is SGHRS and CDR2 is YFSETQ in the germline V gene. The CDR3 is 18 residues long.

The chain is built from TRBV19 and TRBJ2-1; D unresolved. V was clipped by 2 bases and J by 6 bases, with 8 bases between them. CDR1 is LNHDA, CDR2 SQIVND, per germline (reference sequence). This CDR3 has 13 amino acids. CDR3: CASSITGSNEQFF. DNA of the CDR3: TGTGCCAGTAGTATAACTGGCAGCAATGAGCAGTTCTTC.

Here the CDR3 reads CASSNRAFSYEQYF. The DNA of the CDR3 is TGTGCCAGCAGTAACAGGGCCTTCTCCTACGAGCAGTACTTC. The chain couples TRBV6-2 or TRBV6-3 to TRBJ2-7; possible D gene TRBD1, 6 bases. The V gene's germline CDR1 is MNHEY and CDR2 SVGEGT. The CDR3 extends over 14 amino acids. Trimming shortened V by 5 bases and J by 0 bases, and 11 bases separated the two germline ends.

Comments on this clone: Other DNA sequences in the same sample also yield this CDR3. The chain combines TRBV6-5 with TRBJ2-7; D is ambiguous. The CDR3 runs to 16 residues. V lost 0 bases, J lost 0 bases, and 12 bases lay in between. CDR1 MNHEY and CDR2 SVGAGI come from the germline V gene. CDR3 bases: TGTGCCAGCAGTTACTCGTACCAACTAAGCTCCTACGAGCAGTACTTC. It specifies CASSYSYQLSSYEQYF.

The rearrangement joins TRBV27 to TRBJ1-6, with a weak D call TRBD1 (6 bases). The CDR3 covers 12 residues. Germline V gene lookup returns CDR1 MNHEY and CDR2 SMNVEV (reference sequence). V lost 8 bases to trimming and J lost 13 bases, with 15 bases between them. The CDR3 DNA reads TGTGCCAGCGGGGGCTGGACGGGGCCCCTCCACTTT. Translation gives CASGGWTGPLHF.

The V gene is TRBV6-6, the J gene TRBJ1-2; D may be TRBD1 (5 bases). This CDR3 contains 12 residues. The germline V gene encodes CDR1 MNHNY and CDR2 SVGAGI (reference sequence). V was shortened by 4 bases and J by 6 bases, with 9 bases between the two germline ends. The CDR3 sequence is CASSFGTDGYTF. CDR3 sequence (DNA): TGTGCCAGCAGTTTTGGGACCGATGGCTACACCTTC.

This chain links TRBV29-1 with TRBJ2-3; no reliable D call. There are 13 residues in the CDR3. Germline loops: CDR1 SQVTM, CDR2 ANQGSEA. With 8 bases removed from V and 2 bases from J, the gap between germline ends came to 14 bases. The CDR3 region is CSHQADNTDTQYF. For the CDR3, the DNA is TGCAGCCACCAGGCTGACAACACAGATACGCAGTATTTT.

Only one count was recorded for this clone. This rearrangement joins TRBV5-6 to TRBJ1-1; tentatively, D is TRBD1 (6 bases). V lost 3 bases and J 0 bases, leaving 9 bases between the germline ends. CDR1 and CDR2 from the germline V gene are SGHDT and YYEEEE. The CDR3 is made up of 14 amino acids. The CDR3 region has the DNA TGTGCCAGCAGCTCGGACAGTATGAACACTGAAGCTTTCTTT. Protein product: CASSSDSMNTEAFF.

This clone came up once. V gene TRBV29-1 combines with J gene TRBJ2-5; D is unclear. Deletions cut 5 bases from V and 5 bases from J, with 6 bases between. Germline V CDR1 and CDR2: SQVTM, ANQGSEA. The CDR3 sequence is 10 residues long. CDR3 sequence: CSVTLETQYF. CDR3 DNA: TGCAGCGTTACCCTGGAGACCCAGTACTTC.

This chain connects TRBV7-9 to TRBJ1-5, with TRBD1 identical over 8 bases. The CDR3 is 15 residues long. V was clipped by 5 bases and J by 4 bases; unmatched bases: 7. The germline CDR1 and CDR2 sequences are SEHNR and FQNEAQ (reference sequence). CDR3: CASSLGTGLNQPQHF. The CDR3 DNA follows: TGTGCCAGCAGCCTCGGGACAGGTCTAAATCAGCCCCAGCATTTT.

The rearrangement joins TRBV5-3 to TRBJ2-7; 9 bases agree with TRBD1. TRBV5-3 is an ORF for which the function is uncertain. This CDR3 spans 16 amino acids. The trim removed 4 bases at V and 3 bases at J, leaving 11 bases unmatched. The CDR3 sequence is CARSPRGTGRSYEQYF. In DNA form, the CDR3 reads TGTGCCAGAAGCCCGCGGGGGACAGGGAGAAGCTACGAGCAGTACTTC.

The chain couples TRBV9 to TRBJ2-7; D ambiguous. The CDR3 contains 14 residues. The V gene's germline CDR1 is SGDLS and CDR2 YYNGEE. The V and J ends lost 2 bases and 2 bases respectively, with 11 bases between them. The CDR3 spells CASSVSGQAYEQYF. DNA of the CDR3: TGTGCCAGCAGCGTCTCCGGTCAGGCCTACGAGCAGTACTTC.